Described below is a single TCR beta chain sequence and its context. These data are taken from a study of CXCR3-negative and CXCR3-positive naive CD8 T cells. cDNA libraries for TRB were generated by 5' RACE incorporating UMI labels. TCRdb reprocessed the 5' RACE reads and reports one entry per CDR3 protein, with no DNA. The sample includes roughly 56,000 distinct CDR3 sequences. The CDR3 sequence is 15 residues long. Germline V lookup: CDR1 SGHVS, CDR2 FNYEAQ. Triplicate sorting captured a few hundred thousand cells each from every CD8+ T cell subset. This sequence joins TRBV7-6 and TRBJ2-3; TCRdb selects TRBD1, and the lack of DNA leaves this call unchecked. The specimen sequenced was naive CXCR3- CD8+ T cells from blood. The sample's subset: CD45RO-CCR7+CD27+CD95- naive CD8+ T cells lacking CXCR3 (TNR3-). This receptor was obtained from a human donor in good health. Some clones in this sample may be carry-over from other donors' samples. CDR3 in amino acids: CASSLVDRNTDTQYF.